Below, 18 T cell receptor beta chains from the same sample are listed, as sequenced in a study of cytomegalovirus exposure and HLA in healthy donors. This PCR relied on a set of 60 Vbeta primers and 13 Jbeta primers. TCRdb's table, derived via immunoSEQ multiplex PCR, lists solely in-frame clones and lacks some. The repertoire holds approximately 200,000 clones, approximately 87% seen once, with 1% to 1.5% in the top ten. Sequenced sample: PBMCs. These receptors originate from a human donor in good health.

The chain couples TRBV6-1 to TRBJ2-3, with D maybe TRBD1 (6 bases). Germline values: CDR1 MNHNS, CDR2 SASEGT. The V end was cut by 3 bases, the J end by 0 bases, with 7 bases between. This CDR3 has 14 amino acids. CDR3 residues: CASSERGSTDTQYF. In nucleotides, the CDR3 is TGTGCCAGCAGTGAGAGGGGGAGCACAGATACGCAGTATTTT.

The chain uses TRBV5-6 and TRBJ2-1, with TRBD1 as a possible D gene (5 bases). The CDR3 sequence is 15 residues long. Germline CDR1 reads SGHDT; CDR2 reads YYEEEE. Trimming removed 5 bases from V and 0 bases from J, with 12 bases in between. The DNA for the CDR3 is TGTGCCAGCAGTCCGACAGCCTTCTCCTACAATGAGCAGTTCTTC. It specifies CASSPTAFSYNEQFF. Together with reference TRBV5-6 and TRBJ2-1, the CDR3 gives the full variable domain: DAGVTQSPTHLIKTRGQQVTLRCSPKSGHDTVSWYQQALGQGPQFIFQYYEEEERQRGNFPDRFSGHQFPNYSSELNVNALLLGDSALYLCASSPTAFSYNEQFFGPGTRLTVL.

CDR3 coding DNA: TGTGCCAGCAGCTTAGGAGGGACAAACCAAGAGACCCAGTACTTC. This gives the protein CASSLGGTNQETQYF. The chain is built from TRBV7-9 and TRBJ2-5; D possibly corresponds to TRBD1 (6 bases). The CDR3 contains 15 residues. From germline, CDR1 is SEHNR and CDR2 FQNEAQ (reference sequence). Trimming took off 1 base at V and 0 bases at J, with 9 bases between the two ends.

The chain combines TRBV4-2 with TRBJ2-7; TRBD2 is a possible D gene (7 bases). CDR3 size: 17 residues. CDR1 and CDR2 from the germline V gene are LGHNA and YNFKEQ. The V and J ends lost 3 bases and 0 bases respectively, with 18 bases between them. The CDR3 loop is CASSHPWGLADSYEQYF. CDR3 coding DNA: TGTGCCAGCAGCCACCCCTGGGGGCTAGCGGACTCCTACGAGCAGTACTTC.

This sequence joins TRBV7-2 and TRBJ2-1; 10 nucleotides line up with TRBD2. Per germline, CDR1 SGHTA and CDR2 FQGNSA. There are 15 residues in the CDR3. J gave up 4 bases and V 3 bases, and 3 bases lay outside the gene matches. The DNA of the CDR3 is TGTGCCAGCAGCTTCGGGACTAGCGAGTACAATGAGCAGTTCTTC. It codes for CASSFGTSEYNEQFF. The full variable domain, its missing parts supplied by reference TRBV7-2 and TRBJ2-1, is GAGVSQSPSNKVTEKGKDVELRCDPISGHTALYWYRQSLGQGLEFLIYFQGNSAPDKSGLPSDRFSAERTGGSVSTLTIQRTQQEDSAVYLCASSFGTSEYNEQFFGPGTRLTVL.

The chain links TRBV2 to TRBJ2-2; maybe TRBD1 (5 bases). Deletions cut 6 bases from V and 1 base from J, with 15 bases between. From germline, CDR1 is SNHLY and CDR2 FYNNEI. The CDR3 length is 16 residues. Here the CDR3 DNA reads TGTGCCAGCAGCGATACAGGCCCTCTGAACACCGGGGAGCTGTTTTTT. As protein: CASSDTGPLNTGELFF. The full variable domain, its missing parts supplied by reference TRBV2 and TRBJ2-2, is EPEVTQTPSHQVTQMGQEVILRCVPISNHLYFYWYRQILGQKVEFLVSFYNNEISEKSEIFDDQFSVERPDGSNFTLKIRSTKLEDSAMYFCASSDTGPLNTGELFFGEGSRLTVL.

This clone was counted only a few times. The CDR3, as DNA: TGTGCAATTCCACAGGGGGCAAGCTCCTACGAGCAGTACTTC. Protein product: CAIPQGASSYEQYF. The chain employs TRBV6-1 and TRBJ2-7; 9 positions match TRBD1. This CDR3 is 14 amino acids long. The germline V gene has CDR1 MNHNS and CDR2 SASEGT.

The V and J genes are TRBV28 and TRBJ1-2; D perhaps matches TRBD1 (5 bases). Trimming took off 5 bases at V and 4 bases at J, with 11 bases between the two ends. The germline V gene encodes CDR1 MDHEN and CDR2 SYDVKM. The CDR3 runs to 13 residues. As DNA, the CDR3 is TGTGCCAGCAGTCCGGCCGGGGGCTATGGCTACACCTTC. Translating gives CASSPAGGYGYTF.

The gene calls are TRBV7-3 and TRBJ2-1, with a possible D match to TRBD1 (6 bases). Trimming took off 1 base at V and 0 bases at J, with 10 bases between the two ends. Germline V gives CDR1 SGHTA, CDR2 FQGTGA. This CDR3 has 16 residues. The CDR3 loop reads CASSLSPTGSYNEQFF. For the CDR3, the DNA is TGTGCCAGCAGCTTAAGCCCGACAGGCTCCTACAATGAGCAGTTCTTC.

This chain joins TRBV7-9 and TRBJ1-2; TRBD1 matches 7 bases. CDR1 and CDR2 (germline): SEHNR, FQNEAQ (reference sequence). After removal of 3 bases from V and 6 bases from J, the junction contained 1 base not matched to a gene. The length of the CDR3 is 12 residues. The CDR3 loop is CASSFTGDGYTF. CDR3 sequence (DNA): TGTGCCAGCAGCTTTACAGGGGATGGCTACACCTTC.

The genes are TRBV27 and TRBJ1-5, with D possibly matching TRBD1 (5 bases). There are 14 residues in the CDR3. CDR1 is MNHEY, CDR2 SMNVEV, per germline (reference sequence). Trimming removed 1 base at V and 6 bases at J, with 10 bases between. The CDR3: CASSLWQGTQPQHF. The DNA of the CDR3 is TGTGCCAGCAGTTTATGGCAGGGCACTCAGCCCCAGCATTTT.

For the CDR3, the DNA is TGTGCCAGCAGTTGGGCGGGGAGCCGAACTAGCACAGATACGCAGTATTTT. Translation gives CASSWAGSRTSTDTQYF. The chain uses TRBV2 and TRBJ2-3, with TRBD2 as a possible D gene (6 bases). CDR1 is SNHLY and CDR2 is FYNNEI in the germline V gene. Trimming left V 5 bases short and J 0 bases short, with 18 bases between. CDR3 size: 17 residues.

The CDR3 DNA reads as TGTGCCAGCAGCGTAGGGCCAGGCCCTATCCACGAGCAGTACTTC. It codes for CASSVGPGPIHEQYF. The rearrangement joins TRBV9 to TRBJ2-7; D is uncertain. This CDR3 spans 15 amino acids. The germline V gene has CDR1 SGDLS and CDR2 YYNGEE. The V gene lost 0 bases and the J gene lost 5 bases, with 15 bases spanning the gap.

V gene TRBV28 combines with J gene TRBJ1-5, with D unclear. The CDR3 is 16 amino acids. Trimming took off 3 bases at V and 3 bases at J, with 15 bases between the two ends. Germline V gene lookup returns CDR1 MDHEN and CDR2 SYDVKM. The CDR3 here is CASSLPPEIANQPQHF. The CDR3 DNA reads TGTGCCAGCAGTTTGCCTCCGGAGATTGCCAATCAGCCCCAGCATTTT.

The rearrangement joins TRBV28 to TRBJ2-7; tentative D call: TRBD1 (6 bases). The CDR3 consists of 19 residues. Trimming stripped 3 bases from V and 0 bases from J, with 24 bases between. CDR1 is MDHEN and CDR2 is SYDVKM in the germline V gene. The DNA of the CDR3 is TGTGCCAGCAGTTTCCGGACAGAAGGGTTCGCCAGTTCCTCCTACGAGCAGTACTTC. Protein sequence: CASSFRTEGFASSSYEQYF.

The rearrangement uses TRBV7-9 and TRBJ1-1, with D hard to call. V lost 0 bases and J 0 bases, leaving 8 bases between the germline ends. Per germline, CDR1 SEHNR and CDR2 FQNEAQ (reference sequence). This CDR3 spans 15 amino acids. The CDR3 DNA reads TGTGCCAGCAGCTTAGCACTAGCGATGAACACTGAAGCTTTCTTT. This translates into CASSLALAMNTEAFF. Using reference TRBV7-9 and TRBJ1-1 for the parts outside the CDR3, the full variable domain is DTGVSQNPRHKITKRGQNVTFRCDPISEHNRLYWYRQTLGQGPEFLTYFQNEAQLEKSRLLSDRFSAERPKGSFSTLEIQRTEQGDSAMYLCASSLALAMNTEAFFGQGTRLTVV.

The chain joins TRBV9 to TRBJ2-3; 8 bases are shared with TRBD2. With 5 bases clipped from V and 2 bases from J, the junction kept 10 bases outside the gene matches. Germline-derived CDR1 and CDR2 are SGDLS and YYNGEE. CDR3 length: 16 amino acids. CDR3 in DNA: TGTGCCAGCAGGCGAGGGGGTAGCGGGATCACAGATACGCAGTATTTT. Protein sequence: CASRRGGSGITDTQYF.

The chain is built from TRBV7-3 and TRBJ1-2; D might be TRBD1 (5 bases). The CDR3 totals 17 residues. Trimming stripped 5 bases from V and 5 bases from J, with 24 bases between. Germline CDR1 reads SGHTA; CDR2 reads FQGTGA. The DNA of the CDR3 is TGTGCCAGCAGCGTAGGGGCCAACCATCCTCTGTGGTATGGCTACACCTTC. This encodes CASSVGANHPLWYGYTF.